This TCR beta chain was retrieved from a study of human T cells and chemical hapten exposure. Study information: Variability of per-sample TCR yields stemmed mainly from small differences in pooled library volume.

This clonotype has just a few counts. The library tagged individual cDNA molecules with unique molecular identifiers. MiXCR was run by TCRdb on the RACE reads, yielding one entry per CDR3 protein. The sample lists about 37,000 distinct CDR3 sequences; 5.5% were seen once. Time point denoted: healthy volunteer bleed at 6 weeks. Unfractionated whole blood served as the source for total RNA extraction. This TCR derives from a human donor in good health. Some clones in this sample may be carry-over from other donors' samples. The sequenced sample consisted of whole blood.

The CDR3 DNA reads as TGCAGCGTCACGGACAGGGTCAATCAGCCCCAGCATTTT. Protein: CSVTDRVNQPQHF. The chain recombines TRBV29-1 with TRBJ1-5; 8 bases line up with TRBD1. Unmatched junction bases numbered 4, after V lost 6 bases and J lost 3 bases. Germline CDR1 SQVTM, CDR2 ANQGSEA. The CDR3 is made up of 13 amino acids.